A single sample is the source of the 17 T cell receptor beta chains below, sequenced in a study of blood T cell repertoires in COVID-19. The table came from immunoSEQ multiplex PCR; TCRdb's copy has only in-frame clones and leaves some out. Of about 320,000 clones in the sample, 85% are singletons; the top ten hold approximately 7.5%. The specimen was peripheral blood. The source of these receptors is a human donor in a cohort sampled during active COVID-19.

The chain couples TRBV5-4 to TRBJ1-2; D uncertain. In germline, CDR1 is SGHNT, CDR2 YYREEE (reference sequence). Between the trimmed V and J ends, which lost 0 bases and 0 bases, there was a span of 9 bases. The CDR3 sequence is 15 residues long. The CDR3 DNA sequence: TGTGCCAGCAGCTTGGCGTCCCAGGCTAACTATGGCTACACCTTC. This sequence encodes CASSLASQANYGYTF.

The chain recombines TRBV20-1 with TRBJ2-7; 10 bases line up with TRBD1. The trim removed 3 bases at V and 6 bases at J, leaving 8 bases unmatched. CDR1 DFQATT and CDR2 SNEGSKA come from the germline V gene (reference sequence). The CDR3 spans 14 residues. CDR3 sequence: CSASRGTGESEQYF. The CDR3 bases are TGCAGTGCTAGTAGAGGGACAGGGGAAAGCGAGCAGTACTTC.

The V and J genes are TRBV2 and TRBJ2-7; TRBD1 matches at 7 bases. Germline V gene sequence: CDR1 SNHLY, CDR2 FYNNEI. CDR3 length: 13 residues. With 5 bases clipped from V and 4 bases from J, the junction kept 5 bases outside the gene matches. The CDR3 loop reads CASSFGTDYEQYF. DNA for the CDR3: TGTGCCAGCAGTTTTGGGACAGATTACGAGCAGTACTTC.

V is TRBV13 and J is TRBJ2-7, with TRBD1 matching over 7 bases. Germline V gene lookup returns CDR1 PRHDT and CDR2 FYEKMQ (reference sequence). The J segment lost 3 bases and the V segment lost 2 bases, leaving 7 bases of the junction unmatched. This CDR3 contains 15 residues. CDR3: CASSLSVRGNYEQYF. In DNA form, the CDR3 reads TGTGCCAGCAGCTTATCGGTCAGGGGGAACTACGAGCAGTACTTC. Complete variable domain (other parts from reference TRBV13 and TRBJ2-7): AAGVIQSPRHLIKEKRETATLKCYPIPRHDTVYWYQQGPGQDPQFLISFYEKMQSDKGSIPDRFSAQQFSDYHSELNMSSLELGDSALYFCASSLSVRGNYEQYFGPGTRLTVT.

The CDR3 protein is CASSSTGGFGNTIYF. CDR3 bases: TGTGCCAGCAGCTCCACAGGGGGCTTCGGAAACACCATATATTTT. V usage is TRBV7-2 and J usage is TRBJ1-3; TRBD1 aligns across 9 bases. Germline V gene data show CDR1 as SGHTA and CDR2 as FQGNSA. There are 15 residues in the CDR3. The V segment lost 4 bases and the J segment 4 bases; nucleotides outside the gene matches: 5.

The chain links TRBV30 to TRBJ2-2, with D unclear. The germline gives CDR1 GTSNPN, CDR2 SVGIG (reference sequence). This CDR3 region has 14 residues. Trimming cost V 3 bases and J 4 bases, with 12 bases left between them. The CDR3, as DNA: TGTGCCTGGAGCGACGGGTATGGCACCGGGGAGCTGTTTTTT. The encoded protein is CAWSDGYGTGELFF.

V usage is TRBV3-1 (or the pseudogene TRBV3-2) and J usage is TRBJ1-4, with a tentative D call TRBD1 (6 bases). V lost 6 bases to trimming and J lost 4 bases, with 15 bases between them. This CDR3 has 15 amino acids. Germline V gives CDR1 LGHDT, CDR2 YNNKEL (reference sequence). The CDR3 coding sequence is TGTGCCAGCAGACGAGGGGGGGTAGATAATGAAAAACTGTTTTTT. Protein product: CASRRGGVDNEKLFF.

J is TRBJ2-7 and V is TRBV30, with 7 bases matching TRBD2. V lost 2 bases to trimming and J lost 6 bases; unmatched junction nucleotides: 7. The CDR3 has 13 amino acids. Germline V gene sequence: CDR1 GTSNPN, CDR2 SVGIG (reference sequence). CDR3 nucleotides: TGTGCCTGGAGTCAGGGCGGGGGTGGCGAGCAGTACTTC. It codes for CAWSQGGGGEQYF.

V is TRBV10-3 and J is TRBJ1-2; D remains unclear. The CDR3 runs to 14 residues. Trimming left V 4 bases short and J 4 bases short, with 13 bases between. Germline V gene lookup returns CDR1 ENHRY and CDR2 SYGVKD. The DNA for the CDR3 is TGTGCCATCAGTGGGACGGGAGGCGGCTATGGCTACACCTTC. Translating gives CAISGTGGGYGYTF.

This chain joins TRBV7-2 and TRBJ1-5; D is undetermined. Germline lookup yields CDR1 SGHTA and CDR2 FQGNSA. The ends were cut back, 2 bases at V and 9 bases at J, with 11 bases in the middle. This CDR3 has 13 amino acids. The CDR3 loop reads CASSLSNSGPQHF. The CDR3 nucleotides are TGTGCCAGCAGCTTATCCAATTCCGGGCCCCAGCATTTT.

This clone occurred a few times. This rearrangement joins TRBV20-1 to TRBJ1-2; D uncertain. Germline lookup yields CDR1 DFQATT and CDR2 SNEGSKA (reference sequence). The V and J ends lost 3 bases and 4 bases respectively, with 15 bases between them. The CDR3 sequence is 14 residues long. CDR3 coding DNA: TGCAGTGCTAGTGATGGGGAGGAAGCCTATGGCTACACCTTC. Protein sequence: CSASDGEEAYGYTF.

J is TRBJ1-5 and V is TRBV7-2; 8 bases line up with TRBD1. Germline lookup yields CDR1 SGHTA and CDR2 FQGNSA. The V and J ends lost 1 base and 5 bases, in that order; junction bases with no gene match: 13. This CDR3 comprises 18 residues. This chain's CDR3 is CASSLVSFGQGGYQPQHF. As DNA, the CDR3 is TGTGCCAGCAGCTTAGTTTCTTTTGGACAGGGAGGGTATCAGCCCCAGCATTTT.

This clone was found once. This chain links TRBV30 with TRBJ1-6, with TRBD1 as a possible D gene (5 bases). V shed 7 bases and J shed 7 bases, with 23 bases lying between them. Germline V gene sequence: CDR1 GTSNPN, CDR2 SVGIG (reference sequence). The CDR3 is made up of 16 amino acids. In DNA form, the CDR3 reads TGTGCCTATGCGCCGGATCGACGGGGGAGAAATTCACCCCTCCACTTT. Its protein product is CAYAPDRRGRNSPLHF.

The genes are TRBV9 and TRBJ2-7; D may be TRBD2 (6 bases). In germline, CDR1 is SGDLS, CDR2 YYNGEE. V gave up 4 bases and J gave up 4 bases, with 15 bases separating them. This CDR3 region has 14 residues. The CDR3 DNA sequence: TGTGCCAGCAGCCCCCGGGAGTTACCTTACGAGCAGTACTTC. This gives the protein CASSPRELPYEQYF. The whole variable domain, remainder taken from reference TRBV9 and TRBJ2-7, is DSGVTQTPKHLITATGQRVTLRCSPRSGDLSVYWYQQSLDQGLQFLIQYYNGEERAKGNILERFSAQQFPDLHSELNLSSLELGDSALYFCASSPRELPYEQYFGPGTRLTVT.

The chain recombines TRBV27 with TRBJ1-5; a weak D match, TRBD1 (6 bases). V lost 10 bases, J lost 3 bases, and 13 bases lay in between. CDR1 is MNHEY and CDR2 is SMNVEV in the germline V gene (reference sequence). The CDR3 loop spans 13 amino acids. The CDR3 spells CATSRGSNQPQHF. In DNA, the CDR3 is TGTGCCACATCCAGGGGCTCCAATCAGCCCCAGCATTTT.

This rearrangement joins TRBV6-4 to TRBJ1-5; the match to TRBD1 covers 7 bases. The CDR3 covers 14 residues. The trim removed 4 bases at V and 2 bases at J, leaving 2 bases unmatched. The germline gives CDR1 MRHNA, CDR2 SNTAGT. The CDR3 spells CASSGQGGNQPQHF. The CDR3 DNA is TGTGCCAGCAGTGGACAGGGTGGCAATCAGCCCCAGCATTTT.

V gene TRBV7-2 combines with J gene TRBJ2-3; weak D call: TRBD2 (5 bases). Germline V gene sequence: CDR1 SGHTA, CDR2 FQGNSA. V lost 5 bases and J 2 bases, leaving 14 bases between the germline ends. The CDR3 loop spans 15 amino acids. CDR3 protein: CASSTRGAHTDTQYF. In DNA form, the CDR3 reads TGTGCCAGCAGCACTAGAGGAGCACACACAGATACGCAGTATTTT.